The 27 T cell receptor beta chains given below trace back to one sample, sequenced in a study of T cell responses to AZD1222 COVID-19 vaccine. The table came from immunoSEQ multiplex PCR; TCRdb's copy has only in-frame clones and leaves some out. Of 65,000 to 80,000 clones in the sample, approximately 90% were seen once. The sequencing here drew on peripheral blood, taken on day 0 of AZD1222 vaccination. The receptor set was obtained from an adult in good health.

This sequence joins TRBV10-3 and TRBJ2-7, with 8 bases fitting TRBD2. J was trimmed by 1 base and V by 2 bases; bases with no gene match: 7. The CDR3 extends over 16 amino acids. The germline gives CDR1 ENHRY, CDR2 SYGVKD. In DNA, the CDR3 is TGTGCCATCAGTGAGCGAACTAGCGGAAGTTCCTACGAGCAGTACTTC. Amino acid sequence: CAISERTSGSSYEQYF.

This clone was recorded a few times. The CDR3 loop is CATSRGGREYNEQFF. The DNA of the CDR3 is TGTGCCACCAGCAGAGGGGGGCGGGAATACAATGAGCAGTTCTTC. This chain joins TRBV15 and TRBJ2-1; tentatively, D is TRBD1 or TRBD2 (6 bases each). Looked up from germline, CDR1 is LNHNV and CDR2 is YYDKDF (reference sequence). The CDR3 is 15 residues long. The V end was cut by 1 base, the J end by 4 bases, with 11 bases between.

The chain carries TRBV6-5 and TRBJ2-7; D uncertain. Germline V CDR1 and CDR2: MNHEY, SVGAGI. The CDR3 loop spans 14 amino acids. Trimming pared 10 bases from V and 2 bases from J, leaving 18 bases between. Here the CDR3 reads CATRPGLPPYEQYF. CDR3 coding DNA: TGTGCCACCAGACCGGGTCTACCCCCCTACGAGCAGTACTTC.

The count of this clone is one. The V call is TRBV11-2, the J call TRBJ2-7; no definite D call. The CDR3 is 14 residues long. Trimming removed 4 bases from V and 6 bases from J, with 16 bases in between. In germline, CDR1 is SGHAT, CDR2 FQNNGV. DNA of the CDR3: TGTGCCAGCAGCTCCGACCTTGCGAGCACCGAGCAGTACTTC. Translating it yields CASSSDLASTEQYF. Variable domain in full (rest from reference TRBV11-2 and TRBJ2-7): EAGVAQSPRYKIIEKRQSVAFWCNPISGHATLYWYQQILGQGPKLLIQFQNNGVVDDSQLPKDRFSAERLKGVDSTLKIQPAKLEDSAVYLCASSSDLASTEQYFGPGTRLTVT.

This chain links TRBV3-1 (or the pseudogene TRBV3-2) with TRBJ1-2; 9 positions match TRBD1. V lost 2 bases to trimming and J lost 6 bases; unmatched junction nucleotides: 7. The CDR3 extends over 15 amino acids. The germline V gene encodes CDR1 LGHDT and CDR2 YNNKEL (reference sequence). CDR3 sequence: CASSQQGGQGNGYTF. The DNA for the CDR3 is TGTGCCAGCAGCCAACAGGGGGGACAGGGTAATGGCTACACCTTC.

The V call is TRBV10-2, the J call TRBJ1-5, with D possibly matching TRBD1 (6 bases). CDR3 size: 13 residues. Germline assignment: CDR1 WSHSY and CDR2 SAAADI. V shed 6 bases and J shed 6 bases, with 12 bases lying between them. CDR3 sequence (DNA): TGCGCCAGCAGCGAACAGGGTTTTCAGCCCCAGCATTTT. Amino acids: CASSEQGFQPQHF.

The chain has TRBV18 and TRBJ1-6; D ambiguous. The CDR3 has 16 residues. Trimming shortened V by 2 bases and J by 7 bases, and 15 bases separated the two germline ends. The germline V gene encodes CDR1 KGHSH and CDR2 LQKENI. In DNA, the CDR3 is TGTGCCAGCTCACCATGGGAACCTAAACAAAATTCACCCCTCCACTTT. This codes for CASSPWEPKQNSPLHF.

This rearrangement joins TRBV5-6 to TRBJ1-1; 7 bases line up with TRBD1. The CDR3 length is 16 residues. Germline assignment: CDR1 SGHDT and CDR2 YYEEEE. V lost 6 bases and J lost 6; bases outside the gene matches: 17. CDR3 protein: CASTNSFRQGGAEAFF. As DNA, the CDR3 is TGTGCCAGCACAAATTCATTTCGACAGGGAGGAGCTGAAGCTTTCTTT.

The rearrangement joins TRBV5-6 to TRBJ2-5, with 16 nucleotides matching TRBD2. The J segment lost 10 bases and the V segment lost 0 bases, leaving 6 bases of the junction unmatched. The CDR3 consists of 16 residues. Germline CDR1 SGHDT, CDR2 YYEEEE. The CDR3 nucleotides are TGTGCCAGCAGCTTGGACCCGGGACTAGCGGGAGGGGACCAGTACTTC. This gives the protein CASSLDPGLAGGDQYF. The full variable domain, completed using reference TRBV5-6 and TRBJ2-5, is DAGVTQSPTHLIKTRGQQVTLRCSPKSGHDTVSWYQQALGQGPQFIFQYYEEEERQRGNFPDRFSGHQFPNYSSELNVNALLLGDSALYLCASSLDPGLAGGDQYFGPGTRLLVL.

V is TRBV7-8 and J is TRBJ2-7; D perhaps matches TRBD2 (6 bases). Germline V gene lookup returns CDR1 SGHVS and CDR2 FQNEAQ. Trimming removed 4 bases at V and 3 bases at J, with 10 bases between. The CDR3 has 13 amino acids. DNA for the CDR3: TGTGCCAGCAGCTCCGGGACTTTCTACGAGCAGTACTTC. Translating gives CASSSGTFYEQYF.

This clone has only a few counts. The chain links TRBV7-8 to TRBJ2-7, with 8 bases aligning to TRBD2. V shed 2 bases, J shed 6 bases, and the junction held 6 bases outside the gene matches. The CDR3 is 14 residues long. Germline CDR1 is SGHVS and CDR2 is FQNEAQ. The CDR3 DNA reads TGTGCCAGCAGCTTAAAGCCCGCGGGGGGCGAGCAGTACTTC. Its translation is CASSLKPAGGEQYF.

This sequence joins TRBV11-3 and TRBJ1-1, with a tentative D call TRBD1 (5 bases). Germline V gives CDR1 SGHNT, CDR2 YENEEA. Trimming removed 2 bases at V and 1 base at J, with 23 bases between. CDR3 length: 19 residues. Here the CDR3 DNA reads TGTGCCAGCAGCTTAACGGGACCCGGTATCGTACCCAGGAACACTGAAGCTTTCTTT. It specifies CASSLTGPGIVPRNTEAFF.

The table lists this clone with a few counts. This sequence joins TRBV30 and TRBJ1-6; TRBD1 might be the D (6 bases). Trimming cost V 0 bases and J 10 bases, with 13 bases left between them. Per germline, CDR1 GTSNPN and CDR2 SVGIG (reference sequence). There are 14 residues in the CDR3. In DNA form, the CDR3 reads TGTGCCTGGAGTGTATGGCAGGGGAGCTCACCCCTCCACTTT. Translating it yields CAWSVWQGSSPLHF.

V usage is TRBV7-6 and J usage is TRBJ1-1; 10 bases align to TRBD1. The CDR3 is 16 amino acids. The germline CDR1 and CDR2 sequences are SGHVS and FNYEAQ. V was clipped by 3 bases and J by 0 bases; unmatched bases: 4. For the CDR3, the DNA is TGTGCCAGCAGCTTCGGACAGGGGGACGTGAACACTGAAGCTTTCTTT. Amino acids: CASSFGQGDVNTEAFF.

The count of this clone is one. This chain uses TRBV9 with TRBJ2-7; D is perhaps TRBD2 (5 bases). V lost 4 bases and J 2 bases, leaving 13 bases between the germline ends. This CDR3 has 14 amino acids. Germline CDR1 and CDR2: SGDLS and YYNGEE. CDR3 residues: CASSSHGEAYEQYF. The CDR3 DNA reads as TGTGCCAGCAGCTCACACGGGGAAGCCTACGAGCAGTACTTC.

The chain recombines TRBV9 with TRBJ1-2, with D uncertain. Between the trimmed V and J ends, which lost 0 bases and 2 bases, there was a span of 5 bases. The germline CDR1 and CDR2 sequences are SGDLS and YYNGEE. The CDR3 sequence is 13 residues long. The CDR3 here is CASSVVDNYGYTF. The CDR3 nucleotides read TGTGCCAGCAGCGTAGTAGACAACTATGGCTACACCTTC.

The J gene is TRBJ2-6, the V gene TRBV7-6; D may be TRBD1 (5 bases). The CDR3 extends over 15 amino acids. V lost 10 bases and J lost 2, with 15 bases in between. The V gene's germline CDR1 is SGHVS and CDR2 FNYEAQ. The CDR3 nucleotides read TGTGCCATTCAAAAGGGGTCTCCTGGGGCCAACGTCCTGACTTTC. Amino acids: CAIQKGSPGANVLTF.

The chain recombines TRBV24-1 with TRBJ2-3; TRBD1 might be the D (6 bases). V shed 5 bases and J shed 1 base, with 12 bases lying between them. CDR3 length: 15 residues. Germline V CDR1 and CDR2: KGHDR, SFDVKD. CDR3 nucleotide sequence: TGTGCCACCAGTGGGACCCGGACAGGCACAGATACGCAGTATTTT. It is translated as CATSGTRTGTDTQYF.

The chain combines TRBV7-6 with TRBJ2-1; possibly TRBD1 for D (6 bases). The V gene lost 8 bases and the J gene lost 1 base, with 15 bases spanning the gap. Germline V lookup: CDR1 SGHVS, CDR2 FNYEAQ. The CDR3 totals 15 residues. CDR3 amino acids: CASSQGPGSYNEQFF. The CDR3 nucleotides are TGTGCCAGCTCCCAGGGGCCCGGGTCCTACAATGAGCAGTTCTTC.

This chain links TRBV7-7 with TRBJ2-5; TRBD2 aligns across 7 bases. The CDR3 has 15 amino acids. Germline-derived CDR1 and CDR2 are SSHAT and FNYEAQ (reference sequence). V shed 3 bases, J shed 3 bases, and the junction held 7 bases outside the gene matches. The CDR3 here is CASSLGGALKETQYF. CDR3 in DNA: TGTGCCAGCAGCTTGGGAGGGGCTTTGAAAGAGACCCAGTACTTC.

CDR3 bases: TGTGCCAGCAGCCGAGTTGGGATTTCTAACTATGGCTACACCTTC. Encoded protein: CASSRVGISNYGYTF. The genes are TRBV28 and TRBJ1-2; no definite D call. V lost 6 bases and J lost 0, with 14 bases in between. The germline V gene has CDR1 MDHEN and CDR2 SYDVKM. The CDR3 runs 15 residues.

The chain links TRBV9 to TRBJ1-3; D is unresolved. The ends were cut back, 0 bases at V and 0 bases at J, with 10 bases in the middle. CDR1 SGDLS and CDR2 YYNGEE come from the germline V gene. This CDR3 is built from 16 residues. CDR3 sequence: CASSVAGSYSGNTIYF. CDR3 nucleotides: TGTGCCAGCAGCGTAGCAGGATCCTACTCTGGAAACACCATATATTTT.

This clone was seen only once. The chain couples TRBV6-5 to TRBJ2-1; 9 bases line up with TRBD2. V was pared by 8 bases and J by 9 bases, with 11 bases of the junction left unmatched. The CDR3 consists of 14 residues. Per the germline V gene, CDR1 is MNHEY and CDR2 is SVGAGI. The CDR3 bases are TGTGCCAGCGTCTCGCGGGAGGGCCGGGGTGAGCAGTTCTTC. It is translated as CASVSREGRGEQFF.

The chain combines TRBV9 with TRBJ1-2; a weak D match, TRBD1 (5 bases). Germline CDR1 is SGDLS and CDR2 is YYNGEE. This CDR3 is built from 11 residues. V was pared by 6 bases and J by 6 bases, with 9 bases between. In DNA form, the CDR3 reads TGTGCCAGCACAAGAGGGGATGGCTACACCTTC. Protein sequence: CASTRGDGYTF.

The rearrangement links TRBV19 to TRBJ1-5; D is ambiguous. Germline V gene lookup returns CDR1 LNHDA and CDR2 SQIVND (reference sequence). Trimming took 3 bases from V and 0 from J, leaving 12 bases between them. CDR3 size: 16 residues. CDR3 in amino acids: CASSIMGAYSNQPQHF. The CDR3 bases are TGTGCCAGTAGTATCATGGGCGCTTATAGCAATCAGCCCCAGCATTTT.

A few counts support this clone. This rearrangement joins TRBV11-2 to TRBJ2-3; D is ambiguous. Trimming removed 4 bases at V and 6 bases at J, with 17 bases between. Germline assignment: CDR1 SGHAT and CDR2 FQNNGV. This CDR3 contains 15 residues. This CDR3 is CASSSWTLYADTQYF. The CDR3 DNA sequence: TGTGCCAGCAGCTCCTGGACCCTATACGCGGATACGCAGTATTTT.

The gene calls are TRBV27 and TRBJ2-1, with 7 bases aligning to TRBD2. Germline CDR1 reads MNHEY; CDR2 reads SMNVEV (reference sequence). The CDR3 has 13 amino acids. V dropped 2 bases and J dropped 9; count of bases not matched to a gene: 4. The CDR3 bases are TGTGCCAGCAGTTTAGGGAGGGTGGGTGAGCAGTTCTTC. It is translated as CASSLGRVGEQFF.